This TCR beta chain stems from a study of Graves' ophthalmopathy and Graves' hyperthyroidism. Germline values: CDR1 SGHTA, CDR2 FQGNSA. The CDR3 is 14 residues long. Scientists amplified the TCR beta CDR3 regions from RNA transcripts. After a first-round RT-PCR with HTBI primers, a second-round multiplex PCR was run. A single record per CDR3 protein comes from TCRdb applying MiXCR to the multiplex PCR reads. The table has around 1.1 million distinct CDR3 sequences, about two fifths seen once; the top ten hold around 10%. As concerns this clonotype: The junction differs from germline at one of its ends, possibly a read error.

The specimen sequenced was peripheral blood or thyroid tissue (not recorded which). This clonotype originated in an adult man with Graves' hyperthyroidism. This rearrangement joins TRBV7-2 to TRBJ1-1; TRBD1 matches at 7 bases. Here the CDR3 DNA reads TGCGCCAGCGGCAGAGGGACAGACCGAATGATAGCTTTCTTT. This encodes CASGRGTDRMIAFF. Drawing the rest from reference TRBV7-2 and TRBJ1-1, the complete variable domain is GAGVSQSPSNKVTEKGKDVELRCDPISGHTALYWYRQSLGQGLEFLIYFQGNSAPDKSGLPSDRFSAERTGGSVSTLTIQRTQQEDSAVYLCASGRGTDRMIAFFGQGTRLTVV.